The rows below give T cell receptor beta chains drawn from one sample of a study of beta chain features in type 1 diabetes. Here immunoSEQ multiplex PCR was the method, and the copy in TCRdb shows in-frame clones only, minus some. The profile shows about 650,000 clones, around 12% of them singletons. Sequenced input: naive CD4+ T cells from blood. The receptors derive from a man aged 25 to 40 with type 1 diabetes. Both conserved end residues are part of each CDR3. A D gene is named only where the DNA matches it firmly. Where a row states a size, it is once, few, many or the class of an expanded clone; other rows omit it.

TRBV9	few	TRBJ2-1	TRBD1	TGTGCCAGCAGCCCGGGGACAGGGGACAATGAGCAGTTCTTC	CASSPGTGDNEQFF
TRBV13	.	TRBJ2-3	TRBD2	TGTGCCAGCAGCTACACTAGCGGGGGGGCGACAGATACGCAGTATTTT	CASSYTSGGATDTQYF
TRBV11-3	few	TRBJ2-5	.	TGTGCCAGCAGCTTAGGTTCCCACCAAGAGACCCAGTACTTC	CASSLGSHQETQYF
TRBV9	few	TRBJ1-2	.	TGTGCCAGCAGCGTATCAGGTTATGGCTACACCTTC	CASSVSGYGYTF
TRBV6-4	.	TRBJ2-2	.	TGTGCCAGCTCCGGGCCGGAAGTGAATTTCGGGGAGCTGTTTTTT	CASSGPEVNFGELFF
TRBV5-1	.	TRBJ1-1	.	TGCGCCAGCAGCTCGTCGGGGGAAACTGAAGCTTTCTTT	CASSSSGETEAFF
TRBV7-3	few	TRBJ2-1	.	TGTGCCAGCAGCTCCTCCAGTGAAGGTAGCTACAATGAGCAGTTCTTC	CASSSSSEGSYNEQFF
TRBV30	few	TRBJ1-4	.	TGTGCCTGGAGTGTACAGCGTAATGAAAAACTGTTTTTT	CAWSVQRNEKLFF
TRBV6-5	.	TRBJ2-3	.	TGTGCCAGCAAAGACCGCGCCGGCACAGATACGCAGTATTTT	CASKDRAGTDTQYF
TRBV5-1	.	TRBJ2-2	TRBD1	TGCGCCAGCAGTCCTACCGGGACAGTGAACACCGGGGAGCTGTTTTTT	CASSPTGTVNTGELFF
TRBV25-1	few	TRBJ2-1	TRBD2	TGTGCCAGCTCTAGCGGGGGATCTAACAATGAGCAGTTCTTC	CASSSGGSNNEQFF
TRBV2	few	TRBJ2-2	.	TGTGCCAGCAGCTCAGTAGGGCACACCGGGGAGCTGTTTTTT	CASSSVGHTGELFF
TRBV4-1	.	TRBJ2-7	.	TGCGCCAGCAGCCAAGGGCTAGCAGGCTCCTACGAGCAGTACTTC	CASSQGLAGSYEQYF
TRBV9	.	TRBJ1-3	TRBD1	TGTGCCAGCAGCGTCAGACAGGGGGGAAACACCATATATTTT	CASSVRQGGNTIYF
TRBV10-3	.	TRBJ2-1	TRBD2	TGTGCCATCAGCGGTTTGACTAGCGGGGCGAATGAGCAGTTCTTC	CAISGLTSGANEQFF
TRBV7-8	few	TRBJ1-4	.	TGTGCCAGCAGCTTAGGCGGGCAGGGTAGAGGTGAAAAACTGTTTTTT	CASSLGGQGRGEKLFF
TRBV6-1	few	TRBJ2-1	.	TGTGCCAGCAGGGCGCGGGACGGCCTCCCTGTCCGACAGTTCTTC	CASRARDGLPVRQFF
TRBV7-9	few	TRBJ2-3	.	TGTGCCACCTTGGAAGAGGCGGATACGCAGTATTTT	CATLEEADTQYF
TRBV6-5	.	TRBJ1-6	.	TGTGCCAGCAGTTCAGGGTCCTATAATTCACCCCTCCACTTT	CASSSGSYNSPLHF
TRBV6-5	.	TRBJ2-3	TRBD1	TGTGCCAGCAGGAGAAACAGGGGCCCAGATACGCAGTATTTT	CASRRNRGPDTQYF
TRBV4-3	.	TRBJ1-5	.	TGCGCCAGCAGCCAAGATTCCGCAGGCAATCAGCCCCAGCATTTT	CASSQDSAGNQPQHF
TRBV5-4	.	TRBJ2-5	.	TGTGCCAGCAGTTTGGGATTGATGTACCAAGAGACCCAGTACTTC	CASSLGLMYQETQYF
TRBV7-2	few	TRBJ2-1	TRBD1	TGTGCCAGCAGCTCTGGACAGGGATCCTACAATGAGCAGTTCTTC	CASSSGQGSYNEQFF
TRBV6-5	few	TRBJ1-5	.	TGTGCCAGCAGTTACTCGTTAAGAGGGAATCAGCCCCAGCATTTT	CASSYSLRGNQPQHF
TRBV20-1	.	TRBJ2-1	.	TGCAGTGCTAGATTGCACAATGAGCAGTTCTTC	CSARLHNEQFF
TRBV28	.	TRBJ2-1	TRBD1	TGTGCCAGCAGACCCGGGACAGGGGTTTACAATGAGCAGTTCTTC	CASRPGTGVYNEQFF
TRBV4-1	.	TRBJ1-1	.	TGCGCCAGCAGCCAGGCGACAACAGGGTTTAACACTGAAGCTTTCTTT	CASSQATTGFNTEAFF
TRBV7-2	.	TRBJ1-2	TRBD1	TGTGCCAGCAGCCCCAGGACAGGGCGGGATGGCTACACCTTC	CASSPRTGRDGYTF
TRBV9	.	TRBJ1-2	TRBD1	TGTGCCAGCAGCGTAGGGAACAGGGGGAATGGCTACACCTTC	CASSVGNRGNGYTF
TRBV15	.	TRBJ2-5	TRBD1	TGTGCCACCAGCAGCCGGGACAGGGGGCGTCGAGAGACCCAGTACTTC	CATSSRDRGRRETQYF